These 5 T cell receptor beta chains share one sample of origin, sequenced in a study of blood T cell repertoires in COVID-19. The repertoire was sequenced with immunoSEQ multiplex PCR; TCRdb's copy has only in-frame clones and lacks some. The table includes around 250,000 clones, roughly 88% detected once. Sample: PBMCs or T cells enriched from blood (not recorded which). The receptors were gathered from a woman aged 45 to 65 who had recovered from COVID-19.

This clone was recorded only once. The V call is TRBV5-8, the J call TRBJ1-2, with 12 bases matching TRBD1. V was pared by 6 bases and J by 4 bases, with 4 bases of the junction left unmatched. The CDR3 has 14 residues. CDR1 is SGHTS and CDR2 is YDEGEE in the germline V gene. This chain's CDR3 is CASTGQGAIYGYTF. The CDR3 DNA sequence: TGTGCCAGCACGGGACAGGGGGCGATCTATGGCTACACCTTC.

The chain has TRBV6-4 and TRBJ2-1; D perhaps matches TRBD1 (5 bases). The V gene's germline CDR1 is MRHNA and CDR2 SNTAGT. Trimming shortened V by 11 bases and J by 2 bases, and 13 bases separated the two germline ends. This CDR3 has 13 residues. In DNA, the CDR3 is TGTGCCGGCATATTAGGGGCCTACAATGAGCAGTTCTTC. Translating it yields CAGILGAYNEQFF.

The chain links TRBV10-3 to TRBJ2-3; a possible D gene is TRBD1 (6 bases). Germline CDR1 and CDR2: ENHRY and SYGVKD. Deletions cut 6 bases from V and 0 bases from J, with 13 bases between. The CDR3 is 15 amino acids. This CDR3 is CAISLARGSTDTQYF. In nucleotides, the CDR3 is TGTGCCATCAGCCTTGCAAGGGGGAGCACAGATACGCAGTATTTT.

This clone was seen a handful of times. The rearrangement links TRBV4-1 to TRBJ1-6; no clear D gene. The CDR3 has 13 residues. V dropped 2 bases and J dropped 14 bases, with 13 bases sitting between them. The germline gives CDR1 MGHRA, CDR2 YSYEKL. The DNA for the CDR3 is TGCGCCAGCAGCCAAAGCGGGGTTGAGGCCCTCCACTTT. This sequence encodes CASSQSGVEALHF.

This CDR3 is CASTNGGALNTEAFF. In DNA, the CDR3 is TGTGCCAGCACCAACGGGGGAGCCTTGAACACTGAAGCTTTCTTT. The genes are TRBV27 and TRBJ1-1, with D possibly matching TRBD1 (5 bases). CDR1 is MNHEY, CDR2 SMNVEV, per germline (reference sequence). There are 15 residues in the CDR3. V dropped 7 bases and J dropped 0 bases, with 15 bases sitting between them.